This paragraph reports one T cell receptor beta chain. Its antigen remains undetermined. Nothing much larger sits one base from this clone, and base qualities are not available. The immunoSEQ Assay, a bias-controlled multiplex PCR, was used to amplify TCRbeta CDR3 regions from genomic DNA. Per the authors' processing: The number of nucleated cells in each sample was estimated by amplification of reference gene primers within the assay. To quantify the absolute abundance of each unique TCRbeta CDR3 rearrangement, sequence reads were collapsed and filtered. For each sample, productive Simpson clonality was calculated as the square root of Simpson's diversity index over productive rearrangements. TCRdb re-hosts the immuneACCESS table, in-frame sequences only. Its copies lack some clones; in the studies checked, an unresolved V gene accounts for under half of them, and the cause for the rest is not known. Clone size and the V and J calls come from that table; the DNA yielded D and trimming. For this sample the table gives 250,000 to 300,000 clones, of which nearly 90% were detected only once. The ten largest clones capture 11% of the sample.

These data belong to a study of blood T cell repertoires in COVID-19 (dated by TCRdb to 2018 to 2021). For the study in its entirety: Collaborator samples came from the United States, Italy and Spain and covered acute and convalescent phases of COVID-19. Subjects who had been exposed to COVID-19, were actively infected with it, or had recovered from it provided the deeply sampled blood TCRbeta repertoires that made up the dataset. The prospective study material was composed of cDNA or gDNA derived from T cells, B-cell-depleted T cells, or PBMCs. The repertoires were made available in a free public database intended to serve as a resource for research on the immune response to SARS-CoV-2. The samples were drawn from the first 160 participants of the ongoing ImmuneRACE study and from under 1,500 subjects provided by 6 global collaborators. Nearly every sample came with metadata listing a de-identified subject ID, COVID-19 status, age in years and sex. HLA class I and class II types, where available, came from metadata supplied by the sample provider rather than from assay-based typing. Study-wide conclusions, independent of this receptor: How much clinical and demographic metadata was included differed by source and by participant, and the metadata was provided uncurated.

One collaborating source in Seattle enrolled patients during active infection and followed them longitudinally through the course of disease. The collaborating institutions used their own protocols to collect whole blood in K2EDTA tubes. Collaborator samples were shipped for TCRbeta analysis as frozen whole blood, isolated PBMCs, or DNA extracted from either sample type. The specimen was peripheral blood. The TCR was taken from a woman aged 25 to 45 with COVID-19, enrolled during active disease.

The base sequence is TGCAGCGTTGAAGATTGGGTGGGCATACACTACGAGCAGTACTTC. Its product reads: CSVEDWVGIHYEQYF. The chain is encoded by TRBV29-1 joined to TRBJ2-7; the D gene cannot be resolved reliably. CDR1 SQVTM and CDR2 ANQGSEA are derived from the germline V gene. Inclusive of the bounding cysteine and phenylalanine, the CDR3 is 15 residues long. The DNA shown is the 45-base CDR3, in frame from base 1. Deletion took 0 bases off V and 3 bases off J, with a span of 15 bases between the germline ends.